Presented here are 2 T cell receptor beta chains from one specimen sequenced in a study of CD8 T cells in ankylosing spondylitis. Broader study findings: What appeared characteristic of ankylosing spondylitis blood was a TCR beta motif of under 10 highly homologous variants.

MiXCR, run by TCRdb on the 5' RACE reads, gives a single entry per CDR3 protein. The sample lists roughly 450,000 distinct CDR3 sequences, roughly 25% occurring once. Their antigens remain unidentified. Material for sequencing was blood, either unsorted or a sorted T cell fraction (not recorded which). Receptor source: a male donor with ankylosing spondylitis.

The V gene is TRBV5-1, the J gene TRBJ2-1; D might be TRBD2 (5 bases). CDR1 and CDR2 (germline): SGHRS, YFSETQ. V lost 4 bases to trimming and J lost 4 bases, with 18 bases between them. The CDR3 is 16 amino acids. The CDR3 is CASSPSGRRTYNEQFF. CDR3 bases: TGCGCCAGCAGCCCCAGTGGCAGAAGGACTTACAATGAGCAGTTCTTC.

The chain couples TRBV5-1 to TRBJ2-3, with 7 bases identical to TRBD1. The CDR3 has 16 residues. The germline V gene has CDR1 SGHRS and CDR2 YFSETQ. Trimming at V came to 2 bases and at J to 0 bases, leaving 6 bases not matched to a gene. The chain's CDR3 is CASSLTGDSSTDTQYF. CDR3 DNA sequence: TGCGCCAGCAGCTTAACAGGGGATTCTAGCACAGATACGCAGTATTTT.